Following are 25 T cell receptor beta chains from one sample sequenced in a study of CD8 T cells in ankylosing spondylitis. Their specific antigens are unknown. TCRdb used MiXCR to reprocess the 5' RACE reads, holding one entry per CDR3 protein. The data hold under 450,000 distinct CDR3 sequences, with 17% observed a single time. The study, taken as a whole, reports: What seemed typical of ankylosing spondylitis blood was a TCR beta motif built from roughly eight highly homologous variants.

Sample: blood, either unsorted or a sorted T cell fraction (not recorded which). Receptors were obtained from a male donor with ankylosing spondylitis.

This clonotype was recorded at least ten times. The rearrangement joins TRBV29-1 to TRBJ2-1, with 8 bases identical to TRBD1. The V gene's germline CDR1 is SQVTM and CDR2 ANQGSEA. V lost 5 bases and J lost 7; bases outside the gene matches: 16. This CDR3 contains 16 residues. The CDR3 loop reads CSVFGPGTGLRNEQFF. CDR3 in DNA: TGCAGCGTTTTTGGGCCTGGGACAGGCCTTCGAAATGAGCAGTTCTTC.

The rearrangement joins TRBV5-6 to TRBJ2-7; possibly TRBD2 for D (6 bases). V lost 4 bases, J lost 2 bases, and 16 bases lay in between. The CDR3 runs 15 residues. CDR1 SGHDT and CDR2 YYEEEE come from the germline V gene. CDR3 sequence reads: CASSPEGRGTYEQYF. The DNA for the CDR3 is TGTGCCAGCAGCCCGGAGGGGCGGGGCACCTACGAGCAGTACTTC.

The chain uses TRBV7-9 and TRBJ1-1; D is ambiguous. Germline assignment: CDR1 SEHNR and CDR2 FQNEAQ (reference sequence). V lost 1 base, J lost 4 bases, and 4 bases lay in between. The CDR3 loop spans 12 amino acids. In DNA, the CDR3 is TGTGCCAGCAGCTTAGGTTTCACTGAAGCTTTCTTT. It yields the protein CASSLGFTEAFF.

This clonotype turned up a few times. The chain carries TRBV28 and TRBJ2-1, with 14 bases matching TRBD2. V was pared by 5 bases and J by 0 bases, with 15 bases of the junction left unmatched. Germline V gene data show CDR1 as MDHEN and CDR2 as SYDVKM. The CDR3 runs 21 residues. The DNA of the CDR3 is TGTGCCAGCAGTACCTACCCCGGGACTAGCGGGAGTCCCGGCTCCTACAATGAGCAGTTCTTC. Protein: CASSTYPGTSGSPGSYNEQFF.

This chain joins TRBV30 and TRBJ2-2, with D perhaps being TRBD1 or TRBD2 (5 bases each). This CDR3 has 13 residues. Trimming pared 0 bases from V and 6 bases from J, leaving 8 bases between. Germline V gives CDR1 GTSNPN, CDR2 SVGIG (reference sequence). CDR3 DNA sequence: TGTGCCTGGAGTGTACGAGGGGCCGGGGAGCTGTTTTTT. Protein product: CAWSVRGAGELFF.

V gene TRBV11-2 combines with J gene TRBJ2-1, with 9 bases aligning to TRBD2. The CDR3 covers 17 residues. The V and J ends lost 0 bases and 4 bases, in that order; junction bases with no gene match: 7. Looked up from germline, CDR1 is SGHAT and CDR2 is FQNNGV. The CDR3 loop is CASSLELLAGRYNEQFF. The CDR3 coding sequence is TGTGCCAGCAGCTTAGAATTGCTAGCGGGAAGGTACAATGAGCAGTTCTTC.

This clonotype has only a few counts. This chain connects TRBV7-9 to TRBJ2-3; D possibly corresponds to TRBD1 (5 bases). CDR3 length: 15 residues. Between the trimmed V and J ends, which lost 1 base and 1 base, there was a span of 9 bases. The V gene's germline CDR1 is SEHNR and CDR2 FQNEAQ (reference sequence). The CDR3 spells CASSLEGKGTDTQYF. The CDR3, as DNA: TGTGCCAGCAGCTTAGAGGGGAAGGGCACAGATACGCAGTATTTT.

This clonotype was seen many times. The chain combines TRBV6-1 with TRBJ2-3; TRBD1 matches 7 bases. Germline V CDR1 and CDR2: MNHNS, SASEGT. V dropped 6 bases and J dropped 4; count of bases not matched to a gene: 10. The CDR3 is made up of 15 amino acids. CDR3 residues: CASRSGQRGADTQYF. CDR3 nucleotide sequence: TGTGCCAGCAGGTCGGGACAGAGAGGCGCAGATACGCAGTATTTT.

The chain carries TRBV29-1 and TRBJ2-7; 9 bases agree with TRBD1. CDR3 length equals 14 residues. Germline CDR1 and CDR2: SQVTM and ANQGSEA. The ends lost 5 bases at V and 5 bases at J; junction bases unmatched: 10. The CDR3 region has the DNA TGCAGCGTTCGGTCGGGACAGGGATCGAACGAGCAGTACTTC. It is translated as CSVRSGQGSNEQYF.

This sequence joins TRBV2 and TRBJ2-4; D ambiguous. Per the germline V gene, CDR1 is SNHLY and CDR2 is FYNNEI. The CDR3 spans 11 residues. V was shortened by 1 base and J by 8 bases, with 3 bases between the two germline ends. Here the CDR3 reads CASSEVDIQYF. The CDR3 nucleotides read TGTGCCAGCAGTGAAGTAGACATTCAGTACTTC.

This clonotype was observed a few times. The chain employs TRBV7-2 and TRBJ2-3; 10 nucleotides line up with TRBD1. The CDR3 consists of 16 residues. After removal of 5 bases from V and 0 bases from J, the junction contained 5 bases not matched to a gene. CDR1 is SGHTA, CDR2 FQGNSA, per germline. DNA of the CDR3: TGTGCCAGCAGCCCCGGGACAGGGGTCAGCACAGATACGCAGTATTTT. Residues: CASSPGTGVSTDTQYF.

The chain uses TRBV6-4 and TRBJ1-2; maybe TRBD1 (5 bases). Trimming stripped 0 bases from V and 7 bases from J, with 12 bases between. CDR1 MRHNA and CDR2 SNTAGT come from the germline V gene. This CDR3 is 14 amino acids long. The DNA of the CDR3 is TGTGCCAGCAGTGACTCACGGGGCTCGGGTGGCTACACCTTC. Encoded protein: CASSDSRGSGGYTF.

This chain uses TRBV24-1 with TRBJ2-1, with 13 bases fitting TRBD2. The germline V gene encodes CDR1 KGHDR and CDR2 SFDVKD. The V and J ends lost 4 bases and 8 bases, in that order; junction bases with no gene match: 7. The length of the CDR3 is 16 residues. The CDR3 sequence is CATSDAGTSGKHEQFF. The CDR3 nucleotides read TGTGCCACCAGTGACGCCGGGACTAGCGGGAAACATGAGCAGTTCTTC.

The chain couples TRBV9 to TRBJ2-2, with D possibly TRBD2 on 6 matching bases. This CDR3 spans 14 amino acids. The germline V gene has CDR1 SGDLS and CDR2 YYNGEE. V dropped 2 bases and J dropped 1 base, with 6 bases sitting between them. The CDR3 loop is CASSVGGNTGELFF. The DNA of the CDR3 is TGTGCCAGCAGCGTGGGGGGGAACACCGGGGAGCTGTTTTTT.

This clonotype was picked up a small number of times. V usage is TRBV30 and J usage is TRBJ2-5; 8 nucleotides align to TRBD1. Trimming took 3 bases from V and 0 from J; bases not matched to a gene: 6. Germline-derived CDR1 and CDR2 are GTSNPN and SVGIG (reference sequence). The CDR3 runs to 15 residues. This CDR3 reads CAWRDPGQDQETQYF. Written as DNA, the CDR3 is TGTGCCTGGAGGGATCCGGGACAGGACCAAGAGACCCAGTACTTC.

V usage is TRBV25-1 and J usage is TRBJ2-5, with a possible D match to TRBD1 (6 bases). The ends were cut back, 0 bases at V and 5 bases at J, with 13 bases in the middle. CDR1 and CDR2 from the germline V gene are MGHDK and SYGVNS. This CDR3 spans 15 amino acids. The CDR3 nucleotides read TGTGCCAGCAGTGAATATGGAAGGGGGAAGGAGACCCAGTACTTC. Translated, it gives CASSEYGRGKETQYF. The full variable domain, rest sourced from reference TRBV25-1 and TRBJ2-5, is EADIYQTPRYLVIGTGKKITLECSQTMGHDKMYWYQQDPGMELHLIHYSYGVNSTEKGDLSSESTVSRIRTEHFPLTLESARPSHTSQYLCASSEYGRGKETQYFGPGTRLLVL.

This clonotype was observed many times. The CDR3 loop is CASSQEGVGGPRRHNEQFF. In nucleotides, the CDR3 is TGTGCCAGCAGCCAAGAAGGGGTGGGGGGCCCCAGGAGACACAATGAGCAGTTCTTC. The chain links TRBV3-1 to TRBJ2-1, with D perhaps being TRBD1 or TRBD2 (6 bases each). Germline V CDR1 and CDR2: LGHDT, YNNKEL (reference sequence). V was cut by 0 bases and J by 5 bases, with 23 bases left in between. The CDR3 spans 19 residues.

This clonotype was seen a few times. V usage is TRBV5-1 and J usage is TRBJ2-7; 10 nucleotides line up with TRBD2. This CDR3 is built from 15 residues. With 4 bases clipped from V and 0 bases from J, the junction kept 4 bases outside the gene matches. CDR1 is SGHRS, CDR2 YFSETQ, per germline. The CDR3 is CASSLTSGVSYEQYF. CDR3 bases: TGCGCCAGCAGCCTAACTAGCGGGGTCTCCTACGAGCAGTACTTC.

There are a few counts of this clonotype. The chain has TRBV5-1 and TRBJ2-2; TRBD1 matches 12 bases. Losses at the gene ends were 4 bases for V and 1 base for J; bases not matched to a gene: 8. This CDR3 is built from 18 residues. Germline lookup yields CDR1 SGHRS and CDR2 YFSETQ. The chain's CDR3 is CASSPGTGGALNTGELFF. The CDR3 nucleotides read TGCGCCAGCAGCCCCGGGACAGGGGGCGCGTTGAACACCGGGGAGCTGTTTTTT.

This chain joins TRBV20-1 and TRBJ1-1, with a possible D match to TRBD1 (5 bases). CDR3 length: 14 residues. CDR1 and CDR2 from the germline V gene are DFQATT and SNEGSKA (reference sequence). The V end lost 0 bases, the J end lost 2 bases, and 10 bases lay between the germline ends. CDR3 DNA sequence: TGCAGTGCTAGAGATCCCCAGGGAAACACTGAAGCTTTCTTT. Translating it yields CSARDPQGNTEAFF.

The chain is built from TRBV20-1 and TRBJ2-3; 13 bases are shared with TRBD2. V trimming: 4 bases; J trimming: 2 bases; junction bases outside the gene matches: 3. Germline CDR1 reads DFQATT; CDR2 reads SNEGSKA (reference sequence). The CDR3 totals 15 residues. This chain's CDR3 is CSAKGLAGHTDTQYF. CDR3 DNA: TGCAGTGCTAAGGGACTAGCGGGACACACAGATACGCAGTATTTT.

This clonotype was seen a few times. V usage is TRBV28 and J usage is TRBJ1-2, with D perhaps matching TRBD1 (5 bases). V was cut by 6 bases and J by 8 bases, with 16 bases left in between. The CDR3 runs to 13 residues. From germline, CDR1 is MDHEN and CDR2 SYDVKM. The CDR3 is CASRVKGAGGYTF. The CDR3 DNA sequence: TGTGCCAGCAGGGTCAAAGGGGCTGGAGGCTACACCTTC.

The chain joins TRBV27 to TRBJ1-2; 7 bases are a match to TRBD1. The CDR3 covers 15 residues. Germline values: CDR1 MNHEY, CDR2 SMNVEV (reference sequence). Trimming at V came to 5 bases and at J to 0 bases, leaving 6 bases not matched to a gene. The CDR3 loop is CASSRNRGSNYGYTF. Here the CDR3 DNA reads TGTGCCAGCAGTCGAAACAGGGGTTCTAACTATGGCTACACCTTC.

The rearrangement joins TRBV20-1 to TRBJ1-2; 10 bases map to TRBD1. The CDR3 is made up of 15 amino acids. J lost 2 bases, V lost 8 bases, and 11 bases had no gene match. CDR1 and CDR2 (germline): DFQATT, SNEGSKA (reference sequence). CDR3 coding DNA: TGCAGTTTCCTTGTGGGACAGGGGTTCAACTATGGCTACACCTTC. It is translated as CSFLVGQGFNYGYTF.

This clonotype was recorded a few times. V usage is TRBV6-1 and J usage is TRBJ1-6; unclear D gene. V was cut by 6 bases and J by 10 bases, with 22 bases left in between. The CDR3 is 16 amino acids. The germline V gene has CDR1 MNHNS and CDR2 SASEGT. The CDR3: CASRAFAEGAWSPLHF. The CDR3 DNA reads TGTGCCAGCAGGGCCTTTGCGGAGGGAGCTTGGTCACCCCTCCACTTT.